This T cell receptor (beta chain) was recorded in a study of CD8+CD57+ T cells in acquired aplastic anemia. Whole-study context: When averaged, DNA from sorted CD4+ and CD8+ cells came to 3.2 ug.

By flow cytometry, patients selected for sequencing had shown an expansion of CD8+CD57+ cells. The patients all had a severe acquired aplastic anemia diagnosis. Genomic DNA was employed as the template in profiling TCR beta VDJ and CDR3. TCRdb called the reads again in MiXCR, with one record for every CDR3 protein. The data hold 150,000 to 200,000 distinct CDR3 sequences, with roughly 50% observed a single time. With 2 bases clipped from V and 5 bases from J, the junction kept 6 bases outside the gene matches. The CDR3 runs 15 residues. The V gene's germline CDR1 is SGHTA and CDR2 FQGTGA. Study-level findings and limits: Patients and controls were not found to differ significantly in CD8+ Simpson's diversity. Common to patients and controls were twenty-nine CD8+ CDR3 sequences.

This clonotype was counted many times. The target antigen is unknown. This sequence was found in a human donor with aplastic anemia. The rearrangement links TRBV7-3 to TRBJ2-3; 8 nucleotides line up with TRBD1. Sequenced material: sorted CD4+, CD8+, or CD8+CD57+ T cells (not recorded which) from PBMCs. The CDR3 loop is CASSLQGAGGDTQYF. CDR3 nucleotides: TGTGCCAGCAGCTTACAGGGGGCAGGGGGAGATACGCAGTATTTT.